This is a list of T cell receptor beta chains from one sample in a study of blood T cell repertoires in COVID-19. Measured with immunoSEQ multiplex PCR; TCRdb has only the in-frame clones, and not every one. The sample lists tens of thousands of clones; nearly 90% were seen once. Sequencing was performed on peripheral blood. The receptors derive from a woman at least 80 years old with active or convalescent COVID-19. Both conserved end residues are part of each CDR3. The D gene is left open where the match is weak. Clone sizes are given selectively: once, few, many, or a class where the clone is expanded.

D: TRBD2
size: .
J: TRBJ2-1
V: TRBV7-9
DNA: TGTGCCAGCAGCCGGACTAGCGGGGGCCCCTCCTACAATGAGCAGTTCTTC
CDR3: CASSRTSGGPSYNEQFF

D: .
size: .
J: TRBJ2-5
V: TRBV5-1
DNA: TGCGCCAGCATCAAGAACCCCCAAGCGGAGACCCAGTACTTC
CDR3: CASIKNPQAETQYF

D: TRBD2
size: .
J: TRBJ2-3
V: TRBV5-1
DNA: TGCGCCAGCAGCTTGGGCCTAGCGGCCCAAGATACGCAGTATTTT
CDR3: CASSLGLAAQDTQYF

D: TRBD1
size: once
J: TRBJ1-1
V: TRBV2
DNA: TGTGCCAGTGGCGAGGCAGGGGGAAGGACTGAAGCTTTCTTT
CDR3: CASGEAGGRTEAFF

D: .
size: few
J: TRBJ1-1
V: TRBV28
DNA: TGTGCCAGCAGACCACCAGGGGCCACTGAAGCTTTCTTT
CDR3: CASRPPGATEAFF

D: .
size: few
J: TRBJ1-2
V: TRBV2
DNA: TGTGCCAGCAGGCCCTCGGAGGCGTTCTATGGCTACACCTTC
CDR3: CASRPSEAFYGYTF

D: .
size: .
J: TRBJ2-5
V: TRBV18
DNA: TGTGCCAGCTCACGGCGGACAGTTGGCCAAGAGACCCAGTACTTC
CDR3: CASSRRTVGQETQYF

D: TRBD1
size: few
J: TRBJ2-7
V: TRBV28
DNA: TGTGCCACCACCCGATCAGGGACAGGGTCCTACGAGCAGTACTTC
CDR3: CATTRSGTGSYEQYF

D: .
size: .
J: TRBJ2-1
V: TRBV6-5
DNA: TGTGCCAGCAGTAACCGGGGTAGCGGAAACAATGAGCAGTTCTTC
CDR3: CASSNRGSGNNEQFF

D: TRBD1
size: once
J: TRBJ2-5
V: TRBV6-2/TRBV6-3
DNA: TGTGCCAGCAGCCCCGGGACAGGTTCCGAGACCCAGTACTTC
CDR3: CASSPGTGSETQYF

D: TRBD2
size: .
J: TRBJ2-1
V: TRBV7-2
DNA: TGTGCCAGCAGCACCGGACTAGTAAGTGCTGAGCAGTTCTTC
CDR3: CASSTGLVSAEQFF

D: TRBD2
size: .
J: TRBJ2-7
V: TRBV4-1
DNA: TGCGCCAGCAGCCAGGGGGGGACTAGCGGGGCCCTCACCTACGAGCAGTACTTC
CDR3: CASSQGGTSGALTYEQYF

D: TRBD2
size: .
J: TRBJ2-1
V: TRBV7-9
DNA: TGTGCCAGCAGCTTAGGGCCGGGACTAGGGGGATCCTACAATGAGCAGTTCTTC
CDR3: CASSLGPGLGGSYNEQFF